Given below is one T cell receptor beta chain in context. What it binds is not known. With 60 Vbeta and 13 Jbeta primers, the PCR was carried out. TCRdb's table, derived via immunoSEQ multiplex PCR, lists solely in-frame clones and lacks some. The profile shows about 140,000 clones, over 70% of them singletons. The germline V gene has CDR1 SGHAT and CDR2 FQNNGV. The CDR3 loop spans 12 amino acids. Trimming removed 0 bases from V and 3 bases from J, with 3 bases in between. The data originate from a study of cytomegalovirus exposure and HLA in healthy donors. Study findings and constraints: Among the most significant clusters, several appeared linked to common viral pathogens in a later analysis. There were 150 to 200 TCR beta chains listed as cytomegalovirus-associated.

This receptor was taken from a young man in good health and CMV-seronegative. J is TRBJ2-7 and V is TRBV11-2; D ambiguous. The material sequenced was PBMCs. As DNA, the CDR3 is TGTGCCAGCAGCTTAGACAACTACGAGCAGTACTTC. Its protein is CASSLDNYEQYF.